This T cell receptor (beta chain) was profiled in a study of shared clonotypes between healthy human individuals. Repertoires were generated with immunoSEQ multiplex PCR, while TCRdb's copy carries only in-frame clones and drops some. The table records 850,000 to 1,200,000 clones, 75% of them present only once. The germline V gene has CDR1 SGDLS and CDR2 YYNGEE. With 0 bases clipped from V and 6 bases from J, the junction kept 6 bases outside the gene matches. CDR3 length: 16 residues. Splitting of CD4+ cells produced CD45RA+ naive and CD45RA-negative memory subsets. The TCR sequence derives from a man aged 18-30 years in good health. The material sequenced was memory CD4+ T cells sorted from blood. The subset was: CD45RA-negative fraction. The chain has TRBV9 and TRBJ2-1; 10 bases fit TRBD1. The CDR3 nucleotides are TGTGCCAGCAGCGTAGTCGGACAGGGGGTATCCAATGAGCAGTTCTTC. Its protein product is CASSVVGQGVSNEQFF.